This record covers a single TCR beta chain. These data come from a study of T-cell memory formation after mild COVID-19. Study context: TCR clusters mostly belonged to single donors.

TCRdb itself ran the 5' RACE reads through MiXCR, one entry per CDR3 protein. Found here are about 360,000 distinct CDR3 sequences, approximately 13% of them singletons; the top ten hold around a fifth. The CDR3 consists of 14 residues. V was clipped by 5 bases and J by 5 bases, with 13 bases between them. The germline V gene encodes CDR1 SGHVS and CDR2 FQNEAQ. The gene calls are TRBV7-8 and TRBJ1-5, with D perhaps matching TRBD1 (5 bases). The material sequenced was PBMCs or a T cell subset sorted from them (not recorded which). The receptor comes from a man aged 18 to 35 who had mild COVID-19 (a few samples of this study predate the infection). Cell type and time point are not known. For the CDR3, the DNA is TGTGCCAGCAGCCCAGGAGGGGTTTATCAGCCCCAGCATTTT. This codes for CASSPGGVYQPQHF. Filled out from reference TRBV7-8 and TRBJ1-5, the complete variable domain reads GAGVSQSPRYKVAKRGQDVALRCDPISGHVSLFWYQQALGQGPEFLTYFQNEAQLDKSGLPSDRFFAERPEGSVSTLKIQRTQQEDSAVYLCASSPGGVYQPQHFGDGTRLSIL.